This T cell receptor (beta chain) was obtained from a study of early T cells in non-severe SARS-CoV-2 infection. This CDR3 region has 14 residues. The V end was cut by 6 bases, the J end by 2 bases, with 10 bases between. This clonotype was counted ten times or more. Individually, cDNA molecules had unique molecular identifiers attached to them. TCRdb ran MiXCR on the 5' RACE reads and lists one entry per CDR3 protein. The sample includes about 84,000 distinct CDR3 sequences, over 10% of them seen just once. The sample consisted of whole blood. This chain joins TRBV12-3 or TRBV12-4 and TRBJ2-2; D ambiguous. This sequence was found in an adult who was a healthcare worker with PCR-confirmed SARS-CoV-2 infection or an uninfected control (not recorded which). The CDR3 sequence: CASSPLDNTGELFF. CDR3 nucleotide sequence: TGTGCCAGCAGCCCCTTAGACAACACCGGGGAGCTGTTTTTT.